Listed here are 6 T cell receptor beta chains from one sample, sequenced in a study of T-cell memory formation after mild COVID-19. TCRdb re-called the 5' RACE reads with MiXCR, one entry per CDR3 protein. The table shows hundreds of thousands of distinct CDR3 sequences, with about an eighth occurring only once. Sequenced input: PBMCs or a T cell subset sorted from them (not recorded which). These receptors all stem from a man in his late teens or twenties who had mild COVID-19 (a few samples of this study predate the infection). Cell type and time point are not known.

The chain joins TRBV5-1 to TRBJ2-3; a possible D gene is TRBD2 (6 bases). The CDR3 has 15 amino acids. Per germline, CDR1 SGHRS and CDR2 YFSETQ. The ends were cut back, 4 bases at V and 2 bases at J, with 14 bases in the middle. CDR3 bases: TGCGCCAGCAGCAACCTGGGGCGGGACACAGATACGCAGTATTTT. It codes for CASSNLGRDTDTQYF.

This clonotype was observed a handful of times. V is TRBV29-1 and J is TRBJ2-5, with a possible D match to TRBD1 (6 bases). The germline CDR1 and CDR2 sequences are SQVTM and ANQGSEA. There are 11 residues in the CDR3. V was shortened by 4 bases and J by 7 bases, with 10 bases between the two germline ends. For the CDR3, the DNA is TGCAGCGTTGTACAGGGTATGACCCAGTACTTC. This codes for CSVVQGMTQYF.

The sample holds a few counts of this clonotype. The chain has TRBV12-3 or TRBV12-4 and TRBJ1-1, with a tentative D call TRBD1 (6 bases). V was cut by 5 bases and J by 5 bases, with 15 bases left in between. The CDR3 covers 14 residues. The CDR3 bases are TGTGCCAGCAGTCCCCGGGCAGGGGAAACTGAAGCTTTCTTT. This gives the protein CASSPRAGETEAFF.

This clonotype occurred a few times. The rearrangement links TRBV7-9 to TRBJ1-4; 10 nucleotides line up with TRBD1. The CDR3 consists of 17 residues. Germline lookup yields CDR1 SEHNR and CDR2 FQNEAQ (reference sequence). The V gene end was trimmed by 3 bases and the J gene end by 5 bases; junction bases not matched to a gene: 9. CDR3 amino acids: CASSFLGTGVRNEKLFF. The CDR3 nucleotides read TGTGCCAGCAGCTTCTTGGGGACAGGGGTGAGAAATGAAAAACTGTTTTTT. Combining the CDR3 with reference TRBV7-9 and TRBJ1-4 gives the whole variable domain DTGVSQNPRHKITKRGQNVTFRCDPISEHNRLYWYRQTLGQGPEFLTYFQNEAQLEKSRLLSDRFSAERPKGSFSTLEIQRTEQGDSAMYLCASSFLGTGVRNEKLFFGSGTQLSVL.

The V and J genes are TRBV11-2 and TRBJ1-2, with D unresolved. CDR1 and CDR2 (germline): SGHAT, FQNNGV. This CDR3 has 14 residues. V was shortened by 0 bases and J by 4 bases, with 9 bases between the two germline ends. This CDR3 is CASSLDTPAYGYTF. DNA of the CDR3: TGTGCCAGCAGCTTAGATACCCCTGCCTATGGCTACACCTTC.

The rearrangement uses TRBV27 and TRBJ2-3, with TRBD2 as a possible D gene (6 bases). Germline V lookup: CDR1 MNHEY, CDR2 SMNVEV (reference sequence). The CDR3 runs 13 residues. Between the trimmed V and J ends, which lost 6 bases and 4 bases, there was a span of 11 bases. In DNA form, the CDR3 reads TGTGCCAGCAGGGACTATAGGGCAGATACGCAGTATTTT. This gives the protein CASRDYRADTQYF.